These T cell receptor beta chains were read from a single sample in a study of blood T cell repertoires in COVID-19. The assay was immunoSEQ multiplex PCR, and TCRdb's table has in-frame clones only and misses some. The sample records tens of thousands of clones, approximately 84% being singletons. The sample was peripheral blood. Every receptor here comes from a man aged 45 to 65 with acute or convalescent COVID-19. Each CDR3 is given with its conserved first and last residue. A D gene is named only where the DNA matches it firmly. Rows give clone size only sometimes, using once, few, many, or a class for an expanded clone.

j_gene,d_gene,abundance,v_gene,CDR3nt,CDR3aa
TRBJ2-3,TRBD2,.,TRBV5-4,TGTGCCAGCAGCCGCAGACTAGCGGGAGATACAGATACGCAGTATTTT,CASSRRLAGDTDTQYF
TRBJ2-7,TRBD1,.,TRBV5-1,TGCGCCAGCAGCGGACGGACAGGGGGCCCAGAGGAGCAGTACTTC,CASSGRTGGPEEQYF
TRBJ1-3,.,.,TRBV5-6,TGTGCCAGCAGTTCAGGGCCTGGAAACACCATATATTTT,CASSSGPGNTIYF
TRBJ2-5,.,.,TRBV2,TGTGCCAGCAGTGTTGGGGGCAGGCTAGACGGGGAGACCCAGTACTTC,CASSVGGRLDGETQYF
TRBJ2-5,TRBD2,few,TRBV19,TGTGCCAGTAGCCAAGCGGGGGGGCGGTTAGGGCAAGAGACCCAGTACTTC,CASSQAGGRLGQETQYF
TRBJ2-1,.,few,TRBV11-1,TGTGCCAGCAGCTTTTTTCTTGAGCAGTTCTTC,CASSFFLEQFF
TRBJ2-5,TRBD1,.,TRBV11-1,TGTGCCAGCAGAATACAGGGGCAAGAGACCCAGTACTTC,CASRIQGQETQYF
TRBJ2-5,.,.,TRBV19,TGTGCCAGTAGTAAGGGGGGGCGGACCGAAGAGACCCAGTACTTC,CASSKGGRTEETQYF
TRBJ1-5,.,.,TRBV9,TGTGCCAGCAGCCCCGGTAGGGGAAGTCAGCCCCAGCATTTT,CASSPGRGSQPQHF
TRBJ1-5,.,.,TRBV4-1,TGCGCCAGCAGCCAAGAGTCAAACAATCAGCCCCAGCATTTT,CASSQESNNQPQHF
TRBJ2-5,.,.,TRBV27,TGTGCCAGCAGTTTATCGCATTCCAGGGACCAAGAGACCCAGTACTTC,CASSLSHSRDQETQYF
TRBJ2-3,.,.,TRBV21-1,TGTGCCAGCAGCAAAGCTAGCGGGAGTGGAACGGATACGCAGTATTTT,CASSKASGSGTDTQYF
TRBJ1-2,TRBD1,.,TRBV19,TGTGCCAGTAGTACTCCCGAGGACAGGGTTTGGTATGGCTACACCTTC,CASSTPEDRVWYGYTF
TRBJ2-2,TRBD1,.,TRBV5-4,TGTGCCAGCAGCCCGGGACAGGGCACCGGGGAGCTGTTTTTT,CASSPGQGTGELFF
TRBJ1-4,.,few,TRBV11-2,TGTGCCAGCAGCTTAGATCTCCGCCTCGGTCGGAATGAAAAACTGTTTTTT,CASSLDLRLGRNEKLFF
TRBJ2-1,TRBD2,.,TRBV29-1,TGCAGCGTCCGGACTAGCGGGTACAATGAGCAGTTCTTC,CSVRTSGYNEQFF
TRBJ1-4,.,few,TRBV2,TGTGCCAGCAGCGAGCGACTGGATGCTAATGAAAAACTGTTTTTT,CASSERLDANEKLFF
TRBJ2-3,TRBD1,.,TRBV15,TGTGCCACCAGCAGAGATCCGTCGTCACAGGGGCTGGATACGCAGTATTTT,CATSRDPSSQGLDTQYF
TRBJ1-1,.,.,TRBV6-1,TGTGCCAGCAGTGAGGTACTCACTGAAGCTTTCTTT,CASSEVLTEAFF
TRBJ2-7,.,.,TRBV4-2,TGTGCCAGCAGCCAAGAAGTTGGACTCCCCTCCGAGCAGTACTTC,CASSQEVGLPSEQYF
TRBJ1-5,TRBD1,.,TRBV4-1,TGCGCCAGCAGCCCCTGGGGGACAGGGAACCAGCCCCAGCATTTT,CASSPWGTGNQPQHF
TRBJ2-5,.,.,TRBV10-2,TGCGCCAGCAGTGAGACAGGGTGGCAAGAGACCCAGTACTTC,CASSETGWQETQYF
TRBJ1-5,.,.,TRBV7-9,TGTGCCAGCACACGGGGTGGTAGCAATCAGCCCCAGCATTTT,CASTRGGSNQPQHF
TRBJ1-1,TRBD1,.,TRBV20-1,TGCAGTGCGCCGGACAGGGGGAAAGCTTTCTTT,CSAPDRGKAFF
TRBJ1-4,.,.,TRBV12-3/TRBV12-4,TGTGCCAGCAGTTTCGGGGGAGTACTGTTTTTT,CASSFGGVLFF
TRBJ1-2,TRBD1,.,TRBV6-1,TGTGCCAGCAGTGAAGAAGGGAGGGCAGGGGGCCTGATGTCGGGAGGCTACACCTTC,CASSEEGRAGGLMSGGYTF
TRBJ2-1,TRBD2,once,TRBV10-3,TGTGCCTCACAGCGGGACGCGGACAATGAGCAGTTCTTC,CASQRDADNEQFF
TRBJ2-7,TRBD2,once,TRBV5-1,TGCGCCAGCAGCCAGGGACTAGATCCTGGAGAGCAGTACTTC,CASSQGLDPGEQYF
TRBJ1-3,.,.,TRBV2,TGTGCCAGCAGCCCTACAGGGAATTCCGGAAACACCATATATTTT,CASSPTGNSGNTIYF
TRBJ2-7,.,.,TRBV6-5,TGTGCCAGCAGTACAGGAGTCAGGGTCTACGAGCAGTACTTC,CASSTGVRVYEQYF
TRBJ2-3,.,.,TRBV18,TGTGCCAGCTCCTTCGGGGGGCCTGGGAGCACAGATACGCAGTATTTT,CASSFGGPGSTDTQYF
TRBJ2-3,.,.,TRBV19,TGTGCCACAGGGTTCGGGGGGCGCACAGATACGCAGTATTTT,CATGFGGRTDTQYF
TRBJ2-7,TRBD1,.,TRBV4-2,TGTGCCAGCAGCCCAAGGGACAGGGACTCCTACGAGCAGTACTTC,CASSPRDRDSYEQYF
TRBJ2-2,.,once,TRBV18,TGTGCCAGCTCACCACCCGGGTCGAACACCGGGGAGCTGTTTTTT,CASSPPGSNTGELFF